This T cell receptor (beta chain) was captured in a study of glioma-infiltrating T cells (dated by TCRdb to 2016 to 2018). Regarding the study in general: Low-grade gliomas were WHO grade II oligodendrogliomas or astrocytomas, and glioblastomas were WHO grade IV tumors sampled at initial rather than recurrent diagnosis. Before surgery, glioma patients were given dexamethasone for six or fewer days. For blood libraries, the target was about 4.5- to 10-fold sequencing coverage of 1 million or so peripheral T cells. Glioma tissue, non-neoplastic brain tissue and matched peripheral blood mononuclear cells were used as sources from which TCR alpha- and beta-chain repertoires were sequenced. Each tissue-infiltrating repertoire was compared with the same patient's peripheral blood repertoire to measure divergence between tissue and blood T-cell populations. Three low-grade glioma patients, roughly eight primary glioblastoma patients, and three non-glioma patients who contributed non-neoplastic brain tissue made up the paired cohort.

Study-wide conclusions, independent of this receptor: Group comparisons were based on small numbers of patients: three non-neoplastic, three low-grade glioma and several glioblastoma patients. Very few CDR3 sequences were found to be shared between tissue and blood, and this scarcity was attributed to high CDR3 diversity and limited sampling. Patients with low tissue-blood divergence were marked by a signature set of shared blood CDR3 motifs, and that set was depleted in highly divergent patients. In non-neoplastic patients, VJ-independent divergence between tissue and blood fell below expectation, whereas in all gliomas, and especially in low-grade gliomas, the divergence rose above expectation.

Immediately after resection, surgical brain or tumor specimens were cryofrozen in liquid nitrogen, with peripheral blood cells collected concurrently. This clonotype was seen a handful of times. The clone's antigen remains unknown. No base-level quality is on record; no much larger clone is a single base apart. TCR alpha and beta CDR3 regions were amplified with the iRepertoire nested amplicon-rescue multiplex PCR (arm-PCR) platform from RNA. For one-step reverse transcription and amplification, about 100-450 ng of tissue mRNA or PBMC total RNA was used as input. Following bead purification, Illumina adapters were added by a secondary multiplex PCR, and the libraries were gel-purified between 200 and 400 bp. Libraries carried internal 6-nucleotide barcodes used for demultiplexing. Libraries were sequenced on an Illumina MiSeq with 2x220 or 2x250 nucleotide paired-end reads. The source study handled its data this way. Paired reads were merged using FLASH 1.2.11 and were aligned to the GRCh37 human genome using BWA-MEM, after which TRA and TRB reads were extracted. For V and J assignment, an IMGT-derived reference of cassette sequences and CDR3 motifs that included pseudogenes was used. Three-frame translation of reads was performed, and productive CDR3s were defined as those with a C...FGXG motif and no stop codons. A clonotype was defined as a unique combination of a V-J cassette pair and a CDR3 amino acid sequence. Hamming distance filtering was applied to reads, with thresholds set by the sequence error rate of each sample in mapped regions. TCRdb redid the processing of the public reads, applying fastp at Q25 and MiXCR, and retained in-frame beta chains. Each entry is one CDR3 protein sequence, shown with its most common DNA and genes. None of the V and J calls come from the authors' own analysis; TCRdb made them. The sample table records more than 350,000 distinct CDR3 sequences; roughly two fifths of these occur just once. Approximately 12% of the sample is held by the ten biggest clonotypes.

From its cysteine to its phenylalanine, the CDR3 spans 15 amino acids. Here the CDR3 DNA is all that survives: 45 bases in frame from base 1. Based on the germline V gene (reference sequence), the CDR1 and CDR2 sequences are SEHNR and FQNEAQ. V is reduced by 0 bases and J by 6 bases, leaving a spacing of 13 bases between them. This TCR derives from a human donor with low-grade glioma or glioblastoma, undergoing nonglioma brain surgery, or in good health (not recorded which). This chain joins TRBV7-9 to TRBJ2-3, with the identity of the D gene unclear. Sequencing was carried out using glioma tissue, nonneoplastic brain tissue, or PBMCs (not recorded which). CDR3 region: CASSLAGPSVDTQYF. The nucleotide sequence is TGTGCCAGCAGCTTAGCCGGCCCGAGTGTTGATACGCAGTATTTT.